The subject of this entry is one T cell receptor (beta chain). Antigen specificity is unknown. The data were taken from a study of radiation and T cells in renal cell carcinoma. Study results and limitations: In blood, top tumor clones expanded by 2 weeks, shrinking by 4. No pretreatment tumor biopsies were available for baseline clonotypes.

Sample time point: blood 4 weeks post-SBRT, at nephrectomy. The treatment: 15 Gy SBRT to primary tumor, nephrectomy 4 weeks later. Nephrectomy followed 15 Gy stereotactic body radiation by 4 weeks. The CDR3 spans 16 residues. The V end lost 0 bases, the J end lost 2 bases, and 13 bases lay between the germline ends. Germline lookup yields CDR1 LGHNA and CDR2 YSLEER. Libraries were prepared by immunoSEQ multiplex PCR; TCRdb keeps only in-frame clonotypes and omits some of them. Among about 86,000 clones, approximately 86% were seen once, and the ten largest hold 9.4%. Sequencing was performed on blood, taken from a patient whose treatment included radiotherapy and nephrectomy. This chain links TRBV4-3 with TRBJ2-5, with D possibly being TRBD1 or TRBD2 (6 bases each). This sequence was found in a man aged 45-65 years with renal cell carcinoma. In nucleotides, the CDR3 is TGCGCCAGCAGCCAAGATTTCCGGGGGCGTCAAGAGACCCAGTACTTC. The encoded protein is CASSQDFRGRQETQYF.